Listed below are T cell receptor beta chains from one sample, sequenced in a study of blood T cell repertoires in COVID-19. Profiled with immunoSEQ multiplex PCR; TCRdb holds only in-frame clones, not every one. This sample has 180,000 or so clones; around 83% occur once, and the top ten carry roughly 2.8%. What was sequenced was peripheral blood. Source of these receptors: a woman in her 30s with active or convalescent COVID-19. Each CDR3 is given with its conserved first and last residue. A D gene is named only where the DNA matches it firmly. Clone size, where shown, is once, few, many, or a class for clones that have expanded.

CDR3aa: CASRGNRGQLGEQYF
CDR3nt: TGTGCCAGCAGGGGAAACAGGGGGCAGTTGGGGGAGCAGTACTTC
d_gene: TRBD1
abundance: -
j_gene: TRBJ2-7
v_gene: TRBV27

CDR3aa: CASSRDKGGANQPQHF
CDR3nt: TGTGCCAGCTCACGGGATAAGGGAGGGGCCAATCAGCCCCAGCATTTT
d_gene: -
abundance: -
j_gene: TRBJ1-5
v_gene: TRBV18

CDR3aa: CASSEAGTYGYTF
CDR3nt: TGTGCCAGCAGCGAAGCGGGGACCTATGGCTACACCTTC
d_gene: -
abundance: -
j_gene: TRBJ1-2
v_gene: TRBV7-8

CDR3aa: CASSYSGSNTEAFF
CDR3nt: TGTGCCAGCAGTTACTCCGGTTCAAACACTGAAGCTTTCTTT
d_gene: -
abundance: few
j_gene: TRBJ1-1
v_gene: TRBV6-5

CDR3aa: CASSYGRERGQPQHF
CDR3nt: TGTGCCAGCAGTTACGGCAGGGAACGAGGACAGCCCCAGCATTTT
d_gene: -
abundance: -
j_gene: TRBJ1-5
v_gene: TRBV6-6

CDR3aa: CASSIGSRGDQPQHF
CDR3nt: TGTGCCAGTAGTATAGGAAGCAGGGGGGATCAGCCCCAGCATTTT
d_gene: TRBD1
abundance: -
j_gene: TRBJ1-5
v_gene: TRBV19

CDR3aa: CASTRQGTFRTEAFF
CDR3nt: TGTGCCAGTACCCGACAGGGAACGTTCCGTACTGAAGCTTTCTTT
d_gene: TRBD1
abundance: -
j_gene: TRBJ1-1
v_gene: TRBV19

CDR3aa: CASSEAYTEPEKLFF
CDR3nt: TGTGCCAGCAGTGAAGCTTACACAGAACCTGAAAAACTGTTTTTT
d_gene: -
abundance: few
j_gene: TRBJ1-4
v_gene: TRBV6-1

CDR3aa: CASSSQANSPLHF
CDR3nt: TGTGCCAGCAGCTCCCAAGCTAATTCACCCCTCCACTTT
d_gene: -
abundance: -
j_gene: TRBJ1-6
v_gene: TRBV6-5

CDR3aa: CASSLEPLAGANYEQYF
CDR3nt: TGTGCCAGCAGCTTAGAGCCTCTTGCGGGAGCAAACTACGAGCAGTACTTC
d_gene: TRBD2
abundance: -
j_gene: TRBJ2-7
v_gene: TRBV7-9

CDR3aa: CSAGHVRGPMNTEAFF
CDR3nt: TGCAGCGCCGGGCACGTCAGGGGACCCATGAACACTGAAGCTTTCTTT
d_gene: -
abundance: -
j_gene: TRBJ1-1
v_gene: TRBV29-1

CDR3aa: CASSLSREHGNEQFF
CDR3nt: TGCGCCAGCAGCTTGTCGCGGGAGCATGGAAATGAGCAGTTCTTC
d_gene: TRBD2
abundance: -
j_gene: TRBJ2-1
v_gene: TRBV5-1

CDR3aa: CASSSQNTGELFF
CDR3nt: TGTGCCAGCAGTTCCCAAAACACCGGGGAGCTGTTTTTT
d_gene: -
abundance: -
j_gene: TRBJ2-2
v_gene: TRBV6-5

CDR3aa: CASSLDLRESYEQYF
CDR3nt: TGTGCCAGCAGCTTAGATCTCAGGGAATCCTACGAGCAGTACTTC
d_gene: -
abundance: -
j_gene: TRBJ2-7
v_gene: TRBV11-3

CDR3aa: CASSPPFSSGTYEQYF
CDR3nt: TGTGCCAGCTCACCACCGTTCTCTAGCGGGACGTACGAGCAGTACTTC
d_gene: TRBD2
abundance: -
j_gene: TRBJ2-7
v_gene: TRBV18

CDR3aa: CASSQGQTNTEAFF
CDR3nt: TGTGCCAGCAGCCAGGGACAGACAAACACTGAAGCTTTCTTT
d_gene: TRBD1
abundance: -
j_gene: TRBJ1-1
v_gene: TRBV7-9

CDR3aa: CSVGDTYGYTF
CDR3nt: TGCAGCGTGGGGGACACCTATGGCTACACCTTC
d_gene: -
abundance: -
j_gene: TRBJ1-2
v_gene: TRBV29-1

CDR3aa: CATSRGQYNYGYTF
CDR3nt: TGTGCCACCAGCAGAGGACAGTATAACTATGGCTACACCTTC
d_gene: -
abundance: -
j_gene: TRBJ1-2
v_gene: TRBV15

CDR3aa: CASRTPDREKRAFF
CDR3nt: TGTGCCAGTAGGACCCCCGACAGGGAAAAACGGGCTTTCTTT
d_gene: TRBD1
abundance: -
j_gene: TRBJ1-1
v_gene: TRBV19

CDR3aa: CASSIQGGNYGYTF
CDR3nt: TGTGCCAGTAGTATACAGGGAGGCAACTATGGCTACACCTTC
d_gene: -
abundance: -
j_gene: TRBJ1-2
v_gene: TRBV19

CDR3aa: CASSLRDLLTPVHF
CDR3nt: TGTGCCAGCAGTCTCCGGGACTTATTAACTCCAGTGCACTTC
d_gene: -
abundance: many
j_gene: TRBJ2-7
v_gene: TRBV27

CDR3aa: CASSLGGQSSYEQYF
CDR3nt: TGCGCCAGCAGCTTGGGGGGACAGAGCTCCTACGAGCAGTACTTC
d_gene: TRBD1
abundance: -
j_gene: TRBJ2-7
v_gene: TRBV5-1

CDR3aa: CASSQGLAGGQETQYF
CDR3nt: TGCGCCAGCAGCCAAGGACTAGCGGGGGGGCAAGAGACCCAGTACTTC
d_gene: TRBD2
abundance: -
j_gene: TRBJ2-5
v_gene: TRBV4-1

CDR3aa: CATSDSLQETQYF
CDR3nt: TGTGCCACCAGTGACAGTTTACAAGAGACCCAGTACTTC
d_gene: -
abundance: -
j_gene: TRBJ2-5
v_gene: TRBV24-1

CDR3aa: CASSLAAGAKLFF
CDR3nt: TGTGCCAGCAGCTTAGCCGCAGGGGCAAAACTGTTTTTT
d_gene: -
abundance: -
j_gene: TRBJ1-4
v_gene: TRBV7-9

CDR3aa: CASSLGGAGAFF
CDR3nt: TGTGCCAGCAGCTTAGGGGGCGCAGGAGCTTTCTTT
d_gene: -
abundance: -
j_gene: TRBJ1-1
v_gene: TRBV7-2

CDR3aa: CASSPRVGNTEAFF
CDR3nt: TGTGCCAGCAGCCCGCGGGTCGGTAACACTGAAGCTTTCTTT
d_gene: -
abundance: -
j_gene: TRBJ1-1
v_gene: TRBV3-1/TRBV3-2

CDR3aa: CSVTRLAGGSSYNEQFF
CDR3nt: TGCAGCGTGACTAGACTAGCGGGGGGGAGCTCCTACAATGAGCAGTTCTTC
d_gene: TRBD2
abundance: -
j_gene: TRBJ2-1
v_gene: TRBV29-1